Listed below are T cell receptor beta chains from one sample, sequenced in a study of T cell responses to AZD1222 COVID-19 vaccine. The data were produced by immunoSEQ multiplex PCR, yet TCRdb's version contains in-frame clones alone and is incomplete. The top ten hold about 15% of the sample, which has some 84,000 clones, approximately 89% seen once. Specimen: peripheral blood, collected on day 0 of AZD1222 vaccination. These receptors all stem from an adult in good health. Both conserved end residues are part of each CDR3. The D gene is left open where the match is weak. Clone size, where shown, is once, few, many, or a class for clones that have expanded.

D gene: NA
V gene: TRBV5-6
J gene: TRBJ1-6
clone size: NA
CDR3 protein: CASSLFSSVGTNSPLHF
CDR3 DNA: TGTGCCAGCAGCTTGTTCTCGAGTGTCGGGACTAATTCACCCCTCCACTTT

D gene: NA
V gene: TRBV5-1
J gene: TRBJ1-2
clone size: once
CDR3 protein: CASSLTRPQGYGYTF
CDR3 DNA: TGCGCCAGCAGCTTGACCCGGCCTCAGGGATATGGCTACACCTTC

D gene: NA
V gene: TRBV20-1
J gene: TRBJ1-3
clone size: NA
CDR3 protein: CSASRTEHTIYF
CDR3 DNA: TGCAGTGCTAGTCGGACAGAGCACACCATATATTTT

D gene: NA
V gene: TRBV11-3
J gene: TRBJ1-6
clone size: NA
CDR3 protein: CASSVVPSSRRNSPLHF
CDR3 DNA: TGTGCCAGCAGCGTAGTCCCCTCAAGCCGGAGGAATTCACCCCTCCACTTT

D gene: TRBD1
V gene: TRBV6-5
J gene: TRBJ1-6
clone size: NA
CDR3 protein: CASTGQERSPLHF
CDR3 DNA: TGTGCCAGCACCGGACAGGAGCGTTCACCCCTCCACTTT

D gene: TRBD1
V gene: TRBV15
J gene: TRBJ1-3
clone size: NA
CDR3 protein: CATSRGDRAGNTIYF
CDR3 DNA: TGTGCCACCAGCAGGGGAGACAGGGCTGGAAACACCATATATTTT

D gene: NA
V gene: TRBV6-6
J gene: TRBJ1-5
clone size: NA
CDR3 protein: CASSSGNQPQHF
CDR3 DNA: TGTGCCAGCAGTTCGGGTAATCAGCCCCAGCATTTT

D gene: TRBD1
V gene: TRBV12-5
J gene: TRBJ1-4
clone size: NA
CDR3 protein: CASGLGQGREKLFF
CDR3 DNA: TGTGCTAGTGGCCTCGGACAGGGACGGGAAAAACTGTTTTTT

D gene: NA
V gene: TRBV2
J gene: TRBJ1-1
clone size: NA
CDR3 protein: CASSELQGTEAFF
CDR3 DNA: TGTGCCAGCAGTGAGTTACAGGGCACTGAAGCTTTCTTT

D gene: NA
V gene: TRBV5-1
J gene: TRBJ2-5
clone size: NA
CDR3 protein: CASSPGPGDQETQYF
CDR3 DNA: TGCGCCAGCAGCCCGGGACCAGGGGACCAAGAGACCCAGTACTTC

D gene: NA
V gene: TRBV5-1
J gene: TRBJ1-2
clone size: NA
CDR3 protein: CASSFDTQPNYGYTF
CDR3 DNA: TGCGCCAGCAGCTTCGACACACAGCCCAACTATGGCTACACCTTC

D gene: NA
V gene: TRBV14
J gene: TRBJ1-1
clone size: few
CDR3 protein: CASSPRNIGEAFF
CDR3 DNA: TGTGCCAGCAGCCCGCGGAACATAGGTGAAGCTTTCTTT

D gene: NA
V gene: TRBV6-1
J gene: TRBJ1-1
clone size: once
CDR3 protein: CASSEGTEAFF
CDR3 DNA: TGTGCCAGCAGTGAAGGGACTGAAGCTTTCTTT

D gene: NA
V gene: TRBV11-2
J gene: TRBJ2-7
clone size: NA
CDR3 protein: CASSLDLYEQYF
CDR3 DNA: TGTGCCAGCAGCTTAGATCTCTACGAGCAGTACTTC

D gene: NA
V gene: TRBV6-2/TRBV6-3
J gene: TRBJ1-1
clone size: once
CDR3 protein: CASSLQVTTEAFF
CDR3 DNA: TGTGCCAGCAGCCTCCAAGTAACGACTGAAGCTTTCTTT

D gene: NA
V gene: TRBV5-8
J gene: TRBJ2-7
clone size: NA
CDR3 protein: CASSLTGQFNYEQYF
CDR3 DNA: TGTGCCAGCAGCTTGACTGGACAGTTCAACTACGAGCAGTACTTC

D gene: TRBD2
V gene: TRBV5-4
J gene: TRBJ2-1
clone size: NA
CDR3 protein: CAIPRASGSSYNEQFF
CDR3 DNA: TGTGCCATCCCGCGAGCTAGCGGAAGCTCCTACAATGAGCAGTTCTTC

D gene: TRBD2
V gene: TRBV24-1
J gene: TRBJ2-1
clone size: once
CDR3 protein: CATSEPGGTSEYNEQFF
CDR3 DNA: TGTGCCACCAGTGAACCCGGCGGGACTAGCGAATACAATGAGCAGTTCTTC

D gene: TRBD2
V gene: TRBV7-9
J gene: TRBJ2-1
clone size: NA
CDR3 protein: CASSPQTSGRGNEQFF
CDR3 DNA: TGTGCCAGCAGCCCTCAGACTAGCGGGAGAGGAAATGAGCAGTTCTTC

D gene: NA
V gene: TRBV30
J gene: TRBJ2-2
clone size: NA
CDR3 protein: CAWRQGNTGELFF
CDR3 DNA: TGTGCCTGGCGGCAGGGGAACACCGGGGAGCTGTTTTTT

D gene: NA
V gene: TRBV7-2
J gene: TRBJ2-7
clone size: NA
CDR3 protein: CASSISTGSYEQYF
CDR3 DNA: TGTGCCAGCAGCATTTCTACCGGGAGCTACGAGCAGTACTTC

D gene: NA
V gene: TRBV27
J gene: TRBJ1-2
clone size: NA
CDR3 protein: CASSLSGPNYGYTF
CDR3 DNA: TGTGCCAGCAGTTTATCTGGGCCTAACTATGGCTACACCTTC

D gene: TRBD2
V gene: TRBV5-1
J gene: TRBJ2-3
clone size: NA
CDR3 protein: CASSLVYGVAGENSF
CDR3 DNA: TGCGCCAGCAGCTTGGTTTACGGCGTAGCGGGAGAAAACAGTTTT

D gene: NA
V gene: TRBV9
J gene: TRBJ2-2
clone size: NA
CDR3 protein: CASSYQGAGELFF
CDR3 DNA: TGTGCCAGCAGCTACCAAGGGGCCGGGGAGCTGTTTTTT

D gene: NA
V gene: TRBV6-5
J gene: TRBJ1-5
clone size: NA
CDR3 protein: CAGAAYGGNQPQHF
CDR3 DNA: TGTGCCGGTGCGGCTTATGGGGGCAATCAGCCCCAGCATTTT

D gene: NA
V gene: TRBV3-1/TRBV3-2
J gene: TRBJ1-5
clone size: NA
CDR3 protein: CASSQDPGGFSPQHF
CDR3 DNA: TGTGCCAGCAGCCAAGATCCCGGGGGCTTTAGCCCCCAGCATTTT

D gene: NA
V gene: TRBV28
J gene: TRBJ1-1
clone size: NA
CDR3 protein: CASSLASRGRTEAFF
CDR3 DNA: TGTGCCAGCAGTTTGGCCAGCCGGGGGCGGACTGAAGCTTTCTTT

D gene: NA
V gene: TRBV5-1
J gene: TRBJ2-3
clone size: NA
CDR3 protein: CASSPSLGGMSTDTQYF
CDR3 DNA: TGCGCCAGCAGCCCATCTTTGGGCGGGATGAGCACAGATACGCAGTATTTT

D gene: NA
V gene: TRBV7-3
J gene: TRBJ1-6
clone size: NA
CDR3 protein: CASSLIPLGVSPLHF
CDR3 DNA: TGTGCCAGCAGCTTAATACCCTTAGGGGTCTCACCCCTCCACTTT

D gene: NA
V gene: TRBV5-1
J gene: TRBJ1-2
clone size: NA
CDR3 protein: CASNTGLLDGYTF
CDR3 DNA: TGCGCCAGCAACACAGGGCTGCTGGATGGCTACACCTTC

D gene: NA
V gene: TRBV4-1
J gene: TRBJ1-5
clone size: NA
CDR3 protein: CASSQDRLTNQPQHF
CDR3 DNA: TGCGCCAGCAGCCAAGACAGGCTGACCAATCAGCCCCAGCATTTT

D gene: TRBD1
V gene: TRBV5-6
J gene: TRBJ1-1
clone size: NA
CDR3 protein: CASSSPGQGHKEDTEAFF
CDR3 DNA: TGTGCCAGCAGCTCCCCAGGACAGGGGCACAAAGAGGACACTGAAGCTTTCTTT

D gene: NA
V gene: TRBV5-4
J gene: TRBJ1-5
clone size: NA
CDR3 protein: CASSLGGTRGEPQHF
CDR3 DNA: TGTGCCAGCAGCTTGGGCGGGACCAGAGGGGAGCCCCAGCATTTT

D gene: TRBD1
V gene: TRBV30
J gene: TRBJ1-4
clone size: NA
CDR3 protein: CAWSGDRNEKLFF
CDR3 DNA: TGTGCCTGGAGTGGGGACAGGAATGAAAAACTGTTTTTT

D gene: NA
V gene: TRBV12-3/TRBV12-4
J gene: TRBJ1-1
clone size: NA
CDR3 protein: CASSLTLEAFF
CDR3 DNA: TGTGCCAGCAGTTTAACACTTGAAGCTTTCTTT

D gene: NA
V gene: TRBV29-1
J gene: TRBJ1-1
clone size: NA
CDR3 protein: CSTREDMNTEAFF
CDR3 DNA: TGCAGCACGAGGGAAGACATGAACACTGAAGCTTTCTTT

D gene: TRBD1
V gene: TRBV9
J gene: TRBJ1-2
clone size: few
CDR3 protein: CASSVHRTGWF
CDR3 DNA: TGTGCCAGCAGCGTCCATAGGACAGGGTGGTTC

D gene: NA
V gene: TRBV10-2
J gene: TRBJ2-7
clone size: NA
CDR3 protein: CASIPTQTRTYEQYF
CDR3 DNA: TGCGCCAGCATCCCGACACAAACTAGAACCTACGAGCAGTACTTC

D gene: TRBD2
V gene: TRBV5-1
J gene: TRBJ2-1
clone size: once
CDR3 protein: CASSLAVLAGTNEQFF
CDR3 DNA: TGCGCCAGCAGCTTGGCGGTTCTAGCGGGAACAAATGAGCAGTTCTTC

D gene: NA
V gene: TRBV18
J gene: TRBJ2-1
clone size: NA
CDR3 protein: CASSQRENEQFF
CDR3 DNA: TGTGCCAGCTCCCAACGTGAGAATGAGCAGTTCTTC

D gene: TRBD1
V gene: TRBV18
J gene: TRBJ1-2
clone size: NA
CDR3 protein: CASSSGTGLDYGYTF
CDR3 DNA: TGTGCCAGCTCATCCGGGACAGGGCTGGACTATGGCTACACCTTC